One sample yielded the 27 T cell receptor beta chains listed below, sequenced in a study of regulatory T cells in long-lasting Graves disease. The sample's time point: persistent/refractory GD, antithyroid drugs over 5 years with positive TRAb. From RNA extracted from PBMCs, the TCR library was made. Combining iRepertoire HTBI primers with Arm-PCR of CDR3 regions, the authors built TCR beta libraries. TCRdb itself ran the multiplex PCR reads through MiXCR, one entry per CDR3 protein. The data show 400,000 to 500,000 distinct CDR3 sequences, 20% to 25% seen once. The material was peripheral blood mononuclear cells (PBMCs), obtained when the disease was refractory, from a patient treated with antithyroid drugs. These receptors all come from a female donor with Graves disease.

V is TRBV7-9 and J is TRBJ1-2; D may be TRBD1 (5 bases). The ends were cut back, 5 bases at V and 4 bases at J, with 11 bases in the middle. CDR3 size: 13 residues. Germline CDR1 is SEHNR and CDR2 is FQNEAQ (reference sequence). The CDR3 DNA reads TGTGCCAGCAGCGGAGGACATAGCTATGGCTACACCTTC. Its translation is CASSGGHSYGYTF.

On this clonotype itself: A much bigger clone sits one base away, suggesting this may be a read error. The chain employs TRBV12-3 or TRBV12-4 and TRBJ2-7; no firm D call. CDR3 length: 15 amino acids. V lost 5 bases and J 2 bases, leaving 16 bases between the germline ends. The CDR3 DNA sequence: TGTGCCAGCAGTCCCCCCTTAGGCAGGCCCTACGAGCAGTACTTC. Protein sequence: CASSPPLGRPYEQYF.

This clonotype showed up many times. The chain joins TRBV28 to TRBJ1-2, with no clear D. Germline V CDR1 and CDR2: MDHEN, SYDVKM. The CDR3 consists of 10 residues. The V and J ends lost 8 bases and 4 bases respectively, with 5 bases between them. This CDR3 reads CASYSYGYTF. The CDR3 nucleotides are TGTGCCAGCTACTCCTATGGCTACACCTTC.

This clonotype has only a few counts. The chain is built from TRBV5-1 and TRBJ1-3; 7 positions agree with TRBD1. The V and J ends lost 6 bases and 3 bases, in that order; junction bases with no gene match: 12. This CDR3 region has 16 residues. The germline gives CDR1 SGHRS, CDR2 YFSETQ. The CDR3 is CASTYSQGDSGNTIYF. In DNA form, the CDR3 reads TGCGCCAGCACCTACTCCCAGGGGGATAGTGGAAACACCATATATTTT.

This clonotype was seen ten or more times. The rearrangement joins TRBV11-1 to TRBJ1-2, with 10 bases matching TRBD1. Germline assignment: CDR1 SGHAT and CDR2 FQDESV (reference sequence). The trim removed 2 bases at V and 4 bases at J, leaving 7 bases unmatched. This CDR3 comprises 16 residues. DNA of the CDR3: TGTGCCAGCAGCTTATCCGGGACAGGGGACGTCTATGGCTACACCTTC. Its protein product is CASSLSGTGDVYGYTF. Filled out from reference TRBV11-1 and TRBJ1-2, the complete variable domain reads EAEVAQSPRYKITEKSQAVAFWCDPISGHATLYWYRQILGQGPELLVQFQDESVVDDSQLPKDRFSAERLKGVDSTLKIQPAELGDSAMYLCASSLSGTGDVYGYTFGSGTRLTVV.

The rearrangement joins TRBV6-5 to TRBJ1-2; perhaps TRBD1 as D (5 bases). The ends were cut back, 0 bases at V and 1 base at J, with 12 bases in the middle. This CDR3 is 16 amino acids long. Germline CDR1 MNHEY, CDR2 SVGAGI. In DNA form, the CDR3 reads TGTGCCAGCAGTTACTCGCTTAAAGGGGATAACTATGGCTACACCTTC. Residues: CASSYSLKGDNYGYTF.

A few counts support this clonotype. This chain joins TRBV11-2 and TRBJ2-5; D gene uncertain. Germline assignment: CDR1 SGHAT and CDR2 FQNNGV. This CDR3 region has 13 residues. Trimming shortened V by 7 bases and J by 2 bases, and 11 bases separated the two germline ends. DNA of the CDR3: TGTGCCAGCACCAATGGAAATCAAGAGACCCAGTACTTC. This encodes CASTNGNQETQYF.

V is TRBV19 and J is TRBJ1-4; D gene uncertain. The CDR3 runs 17 residues. V was clipped by 6 bases and J by 0 bases, with 17 bases between them. CDR1 and CDR2 (germline): LNHDA, SQIVND (reference sequence). The CDR3 here is CASSSDSPGPTNEKLFF. CDR3 sequence (DNA): TGTGCCAGTAGCTCTGACTCTCCTGGGCCAACTAATGAAAAACTGTTTTTT.

This clonotype was detected only a few times. This sequence joins TRBV4-3 and TRBJ2-7; the match to TRBD2 covers 14 bases. The CDR3 covers 18 residues. The J segment lost 4 bases and the V segment lost 0 bases, leaving 8 bases of the junction unmatched. Germline loops: CDR1 LGHNA, CDR2 YSLEER. This chain's CDR3 is CASSQDRLAGGRWYEQYF. In nucleotides, the CDR3 is TGCGCCAGCAGCCAAGATCGACTAGCGGGAGGGCGCTGGTACGAGCAGTACTTC.

This chain connects TRBV28 to TRBJ2-3, with D perhaps matching TRBD1 (5 bases). Trimming stripped 5 bases from V and 0 bases from J, with 9 bases between. The CDR3 runs 14 residues. From germline, CDR1 is MDHEN and CDR2 SYDVKM. CDR3 region: CASSEGASTDTQYF. For the CDR3, the DNA is TGTGCCAGCAGTGAAGGGGCCAGCACAGATACGCAGTATTTT.

This clonotype was seen many times. The genes are TRBV28 and TRBJ2-2; 9 bases agree with TRBD2. The CDR3 contains 16 residues. V was clipped by 5 bases and J by 6 bases; unmatched bases: 10. From germline, CDR1 is MDHEN and CDR2 SYDVKM. DNA for the CDR3: TGTGCCAGCAGTCCCATGAAAGCGGGGGGTCCCGGGGAGCTGTTTTTT. Translated: CASSPMKAGGPGELFF.

This clonotype showed up many times. The rearrangement joins TRBV28 to TRBJ1-5; D possibly corresponds to TRBD1 (5 bases). Germline CDR1 reads MDHEN; CDR2 reads SYDVKM. Between the trimmed V and J ends, which lost 2 bases and 7 bases, there was a span of 12 bases. The CDR3 is 14 residues long. CDR3 DNA: TGTGCCAGCAGTTTAAGGGGATACAGGCAGCCCCAGCATTTT. It codes for CASSLRGYRQPQHF.

The chain links TRBV11-2 to TRBJ1-1; D is undetermined. V lost 5 bases and J lost 8, with 12 bases in between. CDR1 is SGHAT, CDR2 FQNNGV, per germline. CDR3 length: 12 residues. CDR3 DNA sequence: TGTGCCAGCAGCGATGAATTGGGAGAAGCTTTCTTT. This gives the protein CASSDELGEAFF.

This clonotype was recorded at least ten times. The J gene is TRBJ1-1, the V gene TRBV28, with 9 bases identical to TRBD1. This CDR3 has 14 residues. CDR1 is MDHEN and CDR2 is SYDVKM in the germline V gene. With V trimmed by 6 bases and J by 4 bases, 6 bases remained unmatched. The CDR3 loop reads CASRGTGPSTEAFF. The DNA for the CDR3 is TGTGCCAGCAGGGGGACAGGGCCGAGCACTGAAGCTTTCTTT.

V is TRBV28 and J is TRBJ1-1; D is possibly TRBD1 (6 bases). CDR3 length equals 15 residues. V was shortened by 10 bases and J by 3 bases, with 21 bases between the two germline ends. Looked up from germline, CDR1 is MDHEN and CDR2 is SYDVKM. The CDR3 bases are TGTGCCATTCTACGCAGGGGCCCCCAGGACACTGAAGCTTTCTTT. This translates into CAILRRGPQDTEAFF.

This clonotype was observed many times. The J gene is TRBJ2-5, the V gene TRBV12-3 or TRBV12-4, with a weak D call TRBD1 (6 bases). Deletions cut 6 bases from V and 0 bases from J, with 11 bases between. The CDR3 loop spans 14 amino acids. The CDR3 DNA follows: TGTGCCAGCAGCTTCGGACAGTACCAAGAGACCCAGTACTTC. This gives the protein CASSFGQYQETQYF.

The DNA of the CDR3 is TGTGCCACCTCGGACAGGGGCCTCTCCTACGAGCAGTACTTC. Encoded protein: CATSDRGLSYEQYF. V gene TRBV12-3 or TRBV12-4 combines with J gene TRBJ2-7, with TRBD1 matching over 9 bases. The CDR3 sequence is 14 residues long. Unmatched junction bases numbered 7, after V lost 10 bases and J lost 0 bases.

This clonotype was counted many times. J is TRBJ1-2 and V is TRBV12-3 or TRBV12-4; D is perhaps TRBD1 (5 bases). The CDR3 has 16 amino acids. V dropped 5 bases and J dropped 1 base, with 17 bases sitting between them. The chain's CDR3 is CASSRRDPSINYGYTF. The CDR3 DNA sequence: TGTGCCAGCAGTCGCCGGGACCCCTCGATTAACTATGGCTACACCTTC.

This clonotype occurred a few times. This chain joins TRBV20-1 and TRBJ2-2; D not resolved. Trimming removed 3 bases at V and 0 bases at J, with 8 bases between. CDR1 and CDR2 from the germline V gene are DFQATT and SNEGSKA (reference sequence). The CDR3 sequence is 14 residues long. The CDR3 region has the DNA TGCAGTGCTAGCCCAGGAGCGAACACCGGGGAGCTGTTTTTT. Its protein is CSASPGANTGELFF.

This clonotype was picked up a small number of times. The chain joins TRBV24-1 to TRBJ2-2; D ambiguous. CDR3 size: 12 residues. Germline values: CDR1 KGHDR, CDR2 SFDVKD. V lost 9 bases and J lost 1, with 5 bases in between. In DNA, the CDR3 is TGTGCCACCGCCGGGAACACCGGGGAGCTGTTTTTT. Amino acid sequence: CATAGNTGELFF.

This sequence joins TRBV10-3 and TRBJ1-1, with D possibly being TRBD1 (5 bases). V lost 11 bases and J lost 1, with 14 bases in between. Per germline, CDR1 ENHRY and CDR2 SYGVKD. This CDR3 is built from 13 residues. CDR3 sequence reads: CAQAAGSNTEAFF. The DNA for the CDR3 is TGTGCCCAAGCGGCAGGGTCGAACACTGAAGCTTTCTTT.

This clonotype occurred a few times. The chain uses TRBV10-3 and TRBJ2-7; 11 nucleotides match TRBD1. CDR1 is ENHRY, CDR2 SYGVKD, per germline. V lost 5 bases and J lost 6; bases outside the gene matches: 3. CDR3 length: 13 amino acids. CDR3 protein: CAISRTGGREQYF. The CDR3 bases are TGTGCCATCAGTAGGACAGGGGGCCGCGAGCAGTACTTC.

A word on this clonotype: This may be a read error: a much more frequent sequence differs by one nucleotide. The chain recombines TRBV6-5 with TRBJ2-5, with 7 bases identical to TRBD2. The CDR3 has 14 amino acids. V lost 2 bases to trimming and J lost 4 bases; unmatched junction nucleotides: 4. Germline assignment: CDR1 MNHEY and CDR2 SVGAGI. The DNA for the CDR3 is TGTGCCAGCAGTTACAACCCGGGAGGAGAGACCCAGTACTTC. Translation: CASSYNPGGETQYF.

This clonotype was detected a few times. The chain links TRBV12-3 or TRBV12-4 to TRBJ1-5, with D tentatively TRBD1 (5 bases). V gave up 5 bases and J gave up 7 bases, with 12 bases separating them. CDR3 length: 13 amino acids. CDR3 in amino acids: CASSLPGGQPQHF. The DNA for the CDR3 is TGTGCCAGCAGTCTACCTGGGGGACAGCCCCAGCATTTT.

This sequence joins TRBV20-1 and TRBJ2-1; maybe TRBD2 (6 bases). Trimming took 5 bases from V and 4 from J, leaving 18 bases between them. The CDR3 has 15 amino acids. Germline assignment: CDR1 DFQATT and CDR2 SNEGSKA (reference sequence). The CDR3 DNA sequence: TGCAGTGCTCAGATCCGGGGGAGTGCATACAATGAGCAGTTCTTC. Translated: CSAQIRGSAYNEQFF.

This clonotype was picked up a small number of times. The rearrangement uses TRBV20-1 and TRBJ2-5; D gene ambiguous. The CDR3 has 10 amino acids. Per the germline V gene, CDR1 is DFQATT and CDR2 is SNEGSKA (reference sequence). V dropped 6 bases and J dropped 5 bases, with 7 bases sitting between them. CDR3 sequence reads: CSALSETQYF. CDR3 sequence (DNA): TGCAGTGCCCTTTCTGAGACCCAGTACTTC.

This clonotype was recorded many times. This chain links TRBV28 with TRBJ1-2, with unresolved D. CDR1 MDHEN and CDR2 SYDVKM come from the germline V gene. The CDR3 sequence is 13 residues long. Trimming took 3 bases from V and 4 from J, leaving 9 bases between them. The CDR3 is CASSLVAPYGYTF. The DNA of the CDR3 is TGTGCCAGCAGTTTGGTGGCACCCTATGGCTACACCTTC.